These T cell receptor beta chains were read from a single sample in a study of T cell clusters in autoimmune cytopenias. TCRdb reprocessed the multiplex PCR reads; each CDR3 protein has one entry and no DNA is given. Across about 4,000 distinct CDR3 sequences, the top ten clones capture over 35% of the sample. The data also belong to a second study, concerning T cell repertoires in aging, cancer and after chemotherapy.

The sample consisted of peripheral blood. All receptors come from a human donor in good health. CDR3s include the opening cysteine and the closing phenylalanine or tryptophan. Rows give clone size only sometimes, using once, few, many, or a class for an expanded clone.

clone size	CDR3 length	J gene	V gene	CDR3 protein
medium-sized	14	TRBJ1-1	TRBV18	CASSPTTGETEAFF
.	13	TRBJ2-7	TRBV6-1	CASRGQGAGEQYF
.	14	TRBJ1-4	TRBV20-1	CSAMRQGANEKLFF
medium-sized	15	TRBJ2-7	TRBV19	CASSIPGQGTYEQYF
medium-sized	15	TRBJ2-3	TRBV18	CASSGIEGSTDTQYF
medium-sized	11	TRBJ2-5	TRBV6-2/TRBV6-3	CASTSRQTQYF
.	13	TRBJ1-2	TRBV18	CASSDLTAVGYTF
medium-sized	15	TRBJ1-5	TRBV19	CASLRDSTSNQPQHF
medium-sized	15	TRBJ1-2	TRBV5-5	CASSSSRGSSYGYTF
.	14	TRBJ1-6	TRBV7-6	CASSSGPGNSPLHF
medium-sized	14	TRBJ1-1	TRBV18	CASSPPKGNTEAFF
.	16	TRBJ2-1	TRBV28	CASRSISGRTYNEQFF
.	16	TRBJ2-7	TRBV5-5	CASSLVSGTISYEQYF
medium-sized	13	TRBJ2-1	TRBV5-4	CASSVTVVNEQFF
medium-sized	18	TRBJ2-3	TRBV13	CASSSRRAGKVNTDTQYF
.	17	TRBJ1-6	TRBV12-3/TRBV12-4	CASSFGFGRAIAYPLHF
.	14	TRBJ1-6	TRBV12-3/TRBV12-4	CASSKNSYNPPLHF
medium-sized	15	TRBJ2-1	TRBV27	CASSLSMAGGVGQFF
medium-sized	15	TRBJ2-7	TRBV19	CASSTQISGSYEQYF
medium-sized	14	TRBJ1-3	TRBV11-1	CASTTTHSGNTIYF
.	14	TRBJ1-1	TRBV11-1	CASSRMALNTEAFF
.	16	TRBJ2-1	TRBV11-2	CASSMMGVRRYNEQFF
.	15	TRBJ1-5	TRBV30	CAWSVGSAENQPQHF
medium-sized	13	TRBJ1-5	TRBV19	CASSMGGDQPQHF
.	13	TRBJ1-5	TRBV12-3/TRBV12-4	CASRGTGNQPQHF
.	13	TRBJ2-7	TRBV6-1	CASIRGAKYEQYF
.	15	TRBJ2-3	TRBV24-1	CATSVEGDSTDTQYF
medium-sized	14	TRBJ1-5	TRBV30	CAWSDRGVNQPQHF
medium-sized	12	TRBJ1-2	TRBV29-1	CSARTDNYGYTF
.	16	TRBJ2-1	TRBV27	CASSPQGLPFWREQFF
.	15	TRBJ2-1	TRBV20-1	CSARPGEDPYNEQFF
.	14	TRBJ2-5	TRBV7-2	CASSLASGAGTQYF
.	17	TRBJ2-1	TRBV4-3	CASSQDLLAGGLDEQFF
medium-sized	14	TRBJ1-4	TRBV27	CASSFSSTREKLFF
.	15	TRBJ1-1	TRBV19	CASSIIQGAGTEAFF
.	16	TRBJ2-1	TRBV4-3	CASSQEPWGGDGEQFF
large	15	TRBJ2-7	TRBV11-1	CASSCPAGQGCEQYF
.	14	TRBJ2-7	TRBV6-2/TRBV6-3	CASRSRQGVGEQYF
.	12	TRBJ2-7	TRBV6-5	CASSETSYEQYF
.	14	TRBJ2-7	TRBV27	CASSPLAPPHEQYF
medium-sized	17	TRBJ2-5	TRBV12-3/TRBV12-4	CASSAIPGLAGEGTQYF
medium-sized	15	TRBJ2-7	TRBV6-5	CASSTDRDGFYEQYF
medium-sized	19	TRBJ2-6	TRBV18	CASSPSGLPFPNGANVLTF
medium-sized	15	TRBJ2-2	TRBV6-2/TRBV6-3	CASGRTDHFPGELFF
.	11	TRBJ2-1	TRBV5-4	CASSLDAEQFF
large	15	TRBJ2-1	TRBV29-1	CSVEDVAGGYNEQFF
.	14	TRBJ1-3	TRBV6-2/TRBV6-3	CASSYSPRGNTIYF
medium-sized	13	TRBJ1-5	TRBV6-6	CASSYPQVAPQHF
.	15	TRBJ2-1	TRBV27	CASSTNRGKGNEQFF